This T cell receptor beta chain was profiled in a study of blood T cells in healthy people across ages. Study-level background: Template switching caught about one barcoded beta molecule for each two T cells.

The sample holds one count of this clonotype. No antigen is known for it. Primers used in a second PCR of about 7 to 12 cycles were a sample-barcoded 5' primer and a J-beta primer mix. A single record per CDR3 protein comes from TCRdb applying MiXCR to the 5' RACE reads. The sample lists about 1,400,000 distinct CDR3 sequences, roughly 59% occurring once. Every donor provided 8.5 to 10 milliliters of peripheral blood. Study-wide results and caveats: Long-lived and aged donors differed, with more naive CD4+ cells and higher diversity in the long-lived. With age, beta diversity per million T cells declined roughly linearly, significantly by 30 to 50.

Germline V gene lookup returns CDR1 LGHNA and CDR2 YSLEER. V shed 5 bases and J shed 7 bases, with 18 bases lying between them. The CDR3 consists of 16 residues. The chain joins TRBV4-3 to TRBJ1-6, with D tentatively TRBD1 (5 bases). The sequencing sample was made of blood. The clonotype was recovered from a man between 18 and 35 years old in good health. The CDR3 loop is CASSEGATGRNSPLHF. CDR3 nucleotides: TGCGCCAGCAGCGAAGGGGCAACAGGCAGAAATTCACCCCTCCACTTT.